A single sample is the source of the 12 T cell receptor beta chains below, sequenced in a study of persistence of HIV-infected CD4 T cells. Their specific antigens are unknown. The immunoSEQ assay was version 4, run in survey mode. TCRdb's table, derived via immunoSEQ multiplex PCR, lists solely in-frame clones and lacks some. The top ten clones hold about 3.5% of a sample with under 50,000 clones, approximately 90% of them seen once. Anti-CD3/anti-CD28 beads served as a nonspecific positive control stimulus. CD4+ T cells upregulating both CD40 ligand and CD69 were sorted as responding cells. The sequences come from CD4+ T cells sorted from PBMCs after roughly 17-hour stimulation, collected from a patient who received antiretroviral therapy. The receptors shown here come from an adult woman with HIV who was CMV-seropositive.

The gene calls are TRBV15 and TRBJ1-4, with TRBD1 as a possible D gene (6 bases). The CDR3 consists of 17 residues. With 0 bases removed from V and 3 bases from J, the gap between germline ends came to 14 bases. Germline CDR1 reads LNHNV; CDR2 reads YYDKDF (reference sequence). CDR3 sequence reads: CATSRDRGAGANEKLFF. In nucleotides, the CDR3 is TGTGCCACCAGCAGAGATCGGGGGGCAGGGGCTAATGAAAAACTGTTTTTT.

The V gene is TRBV5-1, the J gene TRBJ2-1; 13 bases fit TRBD2. This CDR3 has 17 amino acids. The V and J ends lost 4 bases and 7 bases, in that order; junction bases with no gene match: 11. Germline lookup yields CDR1 SGHRS and CDR2 YFSETQ. The CDR3 coding sequence is TGCGCCAGCAGCATGCCCTCCACTAGCGGGAGGGTGAATGAGCAGTTCTTC. Protein product: CASSMPSTSGRVNEQFF.

The V call is TRBV2, the J call TRBJ2-7, with D possibly TRBD1 on 6 matching bases. V lost 5 bases, J lost 3 bases, and 8 bases lay in between. The CDR3 loop spans 12 amino acids. Germline CDR1 is SNHLY and CDR2 is FYNNEI. CDR3 DNA: TGTGCCAGCAGTTCGGACAGCTACGAGCAGTACTTC. It yields the protein CASSSDSYEQYF.

This sequence joins TRBV5-6 and TRBJ2-6; D possibly corresponds to TRBD1 (5 bases). The CDR3 contains 18 residues. The V gene's germline CDR1 is SGHDT and CDR2 YYEEEE. Trimming took 4 bases from V and 2 from J, leaving 19 bases between them. CDR3 sequence (DNA): TGTGCCAGCAGCCTACCGACAGCCTCCTTTCCTGGGGCCAACGTCCTGACTTTC. Translated: CASSLPTASFPGANVLTF.

The chain joins TRBV10-1 to TRBJ2-7; TRBD1 is a possible D gene (6 bases). The CDR3 extends over 15 amino acids. Looked up from germline, CDR1 is WNHNN and CDR2 is SYGVQD (reference sequence). Trimming removed 0 bases from V and 5 bases from J, with 14 bases in between. The CDR3 protein is CASSESWQGMDEQYF. The CDR3 DNA is TGCGCCAGCAGTGAGTCATGGCAGGGGATGGACGAGCAGTACTTC.

This clone has only a few counts. The DNA for the CDR3 is TGTGCCAGCAGCGTTGAGCCAGTCACAGATTCACCCCTCCACTTT. Protein sequence: CASSVEPVTDSPLHF. The chain employs TRBV9 and TRBJ1-6; no reliable D call. The V gene's germline CDR1 is SGDLS and CDR2 YYNGEE. The V and J ends lost 2 bases and 8 bases respectively, with 14 bases between them. This CDR3 spans 15 amino acids.

V and J are TRBV9 and TRBJ2-2; D is undetermined. The CDR3 has 16 residues. The V and J ends lost 0 bases and 2 bases respectively, with 11 bases between them. Germline assignment: CDR1 SGDLS and CDR2 YYNGEE. As DNA, the CDR3 is TGTGCCAGCAGCGTAGATCCCTCCTCCAACACCGGGGAGCTGTTTTTT. This gives the protein CASSVDPSSNTGELFF.

The chain uses TRBV18 and TRBJ1-4; weak D call: TRBD1 (6 bases). V was pared by 1 base and J by 5 bases, with 11 bases between. Looked up from germline, CDR1 is KGHSH and CDR2 is LQKENI. The CDR3 is made up of 15 amino acids. The CDR3 bases are TGTGCCAGCTCACCACGAGGACAGCCCAATGAAAAACTGTTTTTT. This codes for CASSPRGQPNEKLFF.

In DNA form, the CDR3 reads TGTGCCAGCAGCTACCCGGGACTGGGTGTCTACGAGCAGTACTTC. Its translation is CASSYPGLGVYEQYF. The V call is TRBV7-2, the J call TRBJ2-7; D might be TRBD2 (6 bases). The germline V and J ends were trimmed by 4 bases and 3 bases, with 16 bases remaining between them. Per the germline V gene, CDR1 is SGHTA and CDR2 is FQGNSA. The CDR3 consists of 15 residues.

The CDR3 sequence: CATSRDAHRRSPLHF. The CDR3 coding sequence is TGTGCCACCAGCAGAGACGCACACAGAAGGTCACCCCTCCACTTT. The V and J genes are TRBV15 and TRBJ1-6; D uncertain. CDR1 and CDR2 (germline): LNHNV, YYDKDF (reference sequence). This CDR3 region has 15 residues. V was pared by 0 bases and J by 10 bases, with 13 bases between.

V gene TRBV4-1 combines with J gene TRBJ1-5; D not certain. This CDR3 contains 13 residues. The germline gives CDR1 MGHRA, CDR2 YSYEKL. Trimming shortened V by 1 base and J by 13 bases, and 14 bases separated the two germline ends. The DNA of the CDR3 is TGCGCCAGCAGCCAAGGCCCACCGGGCCAACAGCATTTT. Translation gives CASSQGPPGQQHF.

This clone was observed a single time. The chain recombines TRBV4-1 with TRBJ2-3; D not resolved. The CDR3 totals 17 residues. The ends were cut back, 0 bases at V and 1 base at J, with 14 bases in the middle. The germline V gene has CDR1 MGHRA and CDR2 YSYEKL. This CDR3 is CASSQDIASAGTDTQYF. The CDR3 DNA sequence: TGCGCCAGCAGCCAAGATATCGCCTCTGCCGGCACAGATACGCAGTATTTT.